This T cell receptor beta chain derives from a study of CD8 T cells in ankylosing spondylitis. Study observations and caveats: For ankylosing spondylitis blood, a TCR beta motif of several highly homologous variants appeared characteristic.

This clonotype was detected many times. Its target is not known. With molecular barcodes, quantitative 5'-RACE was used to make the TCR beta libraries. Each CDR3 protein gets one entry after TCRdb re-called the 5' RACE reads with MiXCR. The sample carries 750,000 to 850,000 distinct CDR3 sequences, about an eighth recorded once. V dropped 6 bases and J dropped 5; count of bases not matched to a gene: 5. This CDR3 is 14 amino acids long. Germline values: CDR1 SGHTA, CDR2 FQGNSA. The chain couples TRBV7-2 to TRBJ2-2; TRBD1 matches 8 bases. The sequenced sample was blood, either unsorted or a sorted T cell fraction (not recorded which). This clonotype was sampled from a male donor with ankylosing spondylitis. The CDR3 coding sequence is TGTGCCAGCAGTTTAACAGGGGGGACCGGGGAGCTGTTTTTT. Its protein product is CASSLTGGTGELFF.